This T cell receptor beta chain came from a study of OX40 agonist ivuxolimab in advanced cancers. Clones were read by immunoSEQ multiplex PCR, and TCRdb kept only the in-frame ones, dropping some. The sample holds 69,000 or so clones, around 80% seen once. Looked up from germline, CDR1 is MNHEY and CDR2 is SVGAGI. V shed 2 bases and J shed 4 bases, with 10 bases lying between them. The CDR3 is made up of 14 amino acids. Material: CD4+ or CD8+ T cells sorted from blood, obtained in a trial of the OX40 agonist ivuxolimab. V usage is TRBV6-5 and J usage is TRBJ2-3; the D is unclear. This sequence was found in an adult with an advanced solid tumor such as melanoma, head and neck, liver or kidney cancer. The CDR3 region has the DNA TGTGCCAGCAGTTACGCTAGTAGGCCAGATACGCAGTATTTT. Translation: CASSYASRPDTQYF.